Given below is one TCR beta chain in context. After removal of 5 bases from V and 7 bases from J, the junction contained 8 bases not matched to a gene. CDR3 size: 15 residues. Per germline, CDR1 SGHVS and CDR2 FNYEAQ. TCRdb ran MiXCR on the PCR reads and lists one entry per CDR3 protein. The profile covers fewer than 90,000 distinct CDR3 sequences, with 45% to 65% appearing a single time and roughly an eighth taken by the ten largest. The sample originates from a study of CDR3 diversity in severe acne. The sequenced sample was blood. The receptor was isolated from a male donor in good health, without acne. The chain combines TRBV7-6 with TRBJ2-1; TRBD2 matches at 10 bases. CDR3 protein: CASSVLAGGENEQFF. In nucleotides, the CDR3 is TGTGCCAGCAGCGTTTTAGCGGGAGGTGAGAATGAGCAGTTCTTC.